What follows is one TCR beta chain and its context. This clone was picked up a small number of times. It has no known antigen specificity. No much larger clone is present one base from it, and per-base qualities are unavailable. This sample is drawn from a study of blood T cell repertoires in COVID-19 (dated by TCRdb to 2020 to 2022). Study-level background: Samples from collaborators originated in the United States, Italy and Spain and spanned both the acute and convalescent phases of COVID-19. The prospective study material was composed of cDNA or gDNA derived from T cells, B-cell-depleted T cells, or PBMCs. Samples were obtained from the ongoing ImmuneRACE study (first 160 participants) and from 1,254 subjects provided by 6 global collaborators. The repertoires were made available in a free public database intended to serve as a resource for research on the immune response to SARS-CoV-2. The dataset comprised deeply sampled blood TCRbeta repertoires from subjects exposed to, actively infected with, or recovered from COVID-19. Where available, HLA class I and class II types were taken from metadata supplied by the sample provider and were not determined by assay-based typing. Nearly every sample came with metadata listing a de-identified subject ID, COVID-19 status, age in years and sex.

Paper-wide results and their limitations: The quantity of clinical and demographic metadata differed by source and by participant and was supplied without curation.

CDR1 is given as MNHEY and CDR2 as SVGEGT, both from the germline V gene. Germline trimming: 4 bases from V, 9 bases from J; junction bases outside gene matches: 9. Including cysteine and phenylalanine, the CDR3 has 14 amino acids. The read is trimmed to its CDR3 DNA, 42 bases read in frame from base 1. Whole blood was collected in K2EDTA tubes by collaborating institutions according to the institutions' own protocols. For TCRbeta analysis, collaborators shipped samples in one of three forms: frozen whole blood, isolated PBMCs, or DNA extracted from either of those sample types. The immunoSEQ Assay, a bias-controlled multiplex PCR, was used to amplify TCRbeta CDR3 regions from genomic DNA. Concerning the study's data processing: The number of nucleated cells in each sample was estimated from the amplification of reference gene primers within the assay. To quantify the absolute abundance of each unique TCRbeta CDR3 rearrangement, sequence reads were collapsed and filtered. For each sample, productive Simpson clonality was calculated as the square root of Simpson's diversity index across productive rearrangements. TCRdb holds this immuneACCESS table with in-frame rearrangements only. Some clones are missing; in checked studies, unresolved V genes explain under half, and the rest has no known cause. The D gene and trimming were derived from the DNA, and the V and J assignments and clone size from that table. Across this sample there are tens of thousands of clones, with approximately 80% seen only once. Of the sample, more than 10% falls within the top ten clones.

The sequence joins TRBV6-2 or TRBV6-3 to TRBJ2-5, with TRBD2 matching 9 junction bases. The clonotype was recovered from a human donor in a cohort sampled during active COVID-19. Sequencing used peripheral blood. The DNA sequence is TGTGCCAGCAGTTTGCCTAGCGGGGCTACGGCCCAGTACTTC. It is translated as CASSLPSGATAQYF.